This is a list of T cell receptor beta chains from one sample in a study of T-cell reconstitution after alpha-beta-depleted transplantation in children. Each CDR3 protein is one row after TCRdb ran MiXCR on the PCR reads. This table has almost 600,000 distinct CDR3 sequences, around 27% appearing once. Here the sequenced sample was PBMCs, taken before TCRalphabeta/CD19-depleted stem cell transplant. All receptors come from a boy under two years old with Wiskott-Aldrich syndrome, due to receive a stem cell transplant. CDR3s include the opening cysteine and the closing phenylalanine or tryptophan. A D gene is named only where the DNA matches it firmly. A clone size is listed for some rows: how often the clone was seen (once, few, many), or a class if it is expanded.

D gene,V gene,clone size,CDR3 length,J gene,CDR3 protein,CDR3 DNA
TRBD2,TRBV5-1,few,19,TRBJ2-2,CASSLRWREGIENTGELFF,TGCGCCAGCAGCTTGAGGTGGCGGGAGGGGATCGAGAACACCGGGGAGCTGTTTTTT
TRBD1,TRBV12-3/TRBV12-4,few,16,TRBJ2-1,CASSKGTGSLYNEQFF,TGTGCCAGCAGCAAAGGGACAGGGAGTCTCTACAATGAGCAGTTCTTC
NA,TRBV2,few,12,TRBJ2-1,CASLENYNEQFF,TGTGCCAGCCTGGAGAATTACAATGAGCAGTTCTTC
TRBD2,TRBV18,NA,19,TRBJ2-7,CASSPIEVRQRGRVYEQYF,TGTGCCAGCTCACCAATTGAGGTTCGACAGCGAGGGAGGGTCTACGAGCAGTACTTC
NA,TRBV6-1,NA,15,TRBJ2-6,CASSQAGSGANVLTF,TGTGCCAGCAGCCAAGCTGGTTCTGGGGCCAACGTCCTGACTTTC
TRBD1,TRBV24-1,few,19,TRBJ1-5,CATSDSPFGTEYSNQPQHF,TGTGCCACCAGTGATTCCCCATTCGGGACAGAATATAGCAATCAGCCCCAGCATTTT
NA,TRBV5-5,NA,14,TRBJ1-1,CASSLQQHNTEAFF,TGTGCCAGCAGCTTGCAACAGCATAACACTGAAGCTTTCTTT
NA,TRBV9,NA,14,TRBJ1-1,CASSKTTALTEAFF,TGTGCCAGCAGCAAAACGACAGCCCTCACTGAAGCTTTCTTT
TRBD2,TRBV5-1,NA,16,TRBJ2-3,CASSLGAGHRSDTQYF,TGCGCCAGCAGCTTGGGAGCGGGGCACAGGTCAGATACGCAGTATTTT
NA,TRBV30,NA,14,TRBJ2-1,CAWKAGTSYNEQFF,TGTGCCTGGAAGGCGGGTACCTCCTACAATGAGCAGTTCTTC
NA,TRBV5-1,NA,14,TRBJ2-5,CASSLAKQSGTQYF,TGCGCCAGCAGCTTGGCCAAACAGTCCGGGACCCAGTACTTC
TRBD1,TRBV12-3/TRBV12-4,NA,16,TRBJ1-5,CASSPRTGAVNQPQHF,TGTGCCAGCAGCCCTAGGACAGGGGCGGTCAATCAGCCCCAGCATTTT
TRBD1,TRBV29-1,NA,17,TRBJ2-3,CSVATILRGRSADTQYF,TGCAGCGTTGCCACCATTCTCAGGGGGCGAAGTGCAGATACGCAGTATTTT
NA,TRBV7-8,NA,15,TRBJ2-7,CASSLVAGQGLEQYF,TGTGCCAGCAGCTTAGTAGCGGGACAGGGCCTCGAGCAGTACTTC
TRBD2,TRBV5-1,NA,15,TRBJ2-7,CASSSSGTSRYEQYF,TGCGCCAGCAGCTCCTCCGGGACTAGCCGCTACGAGCAGTACTTC
TRBD2,TRBV28,few,14,TRBJ2-1,CVTAGVLFYNEQFF,TGTGTAACTGCGGGAGTATTATTTTACAATGAGCAGTTCTTC
NA,TRBV4-1,NA,15,TRBJ1-2,CASSSRGSRVYGYTF,TGCGCCAGCAGCTCCCGGGGGTCTCGGGTCTATGGCTACACCTTC
NA,TRBV12-3/TRBV12-4,NA,15,TRBJ1-5,CASSPRTNSNQPQHF,TGTGCCAGCAGTCCCCGGACAAATAGCAATCAGCCCCAGCATTTT
NA,TRBV14,few,14,TRBJ2-7,CASSQRDWLLEQYF,TGTGCCAGCAGCCAACGGGACTGGCTTTTAGAGCAGTACTTC
NA,TRBV9,NA,16,TRBJ2-1,CASSVGLGSSYNEQFF,TGTGCCAGCAGCGTAGGGCTGGGGAGCTCCTACAATGAGCAGTTCTTC
TRBD1,TRBV12-3/TRBV12-4,few,15,TRBJ2-1,CASRQGQVSYNEQFF,TGTGCCAGCAGACAGGGACAGGTCTCCTACAATGAGCAGTTCTTC
NA,TRBV7-9,few,14,TRBJ2-7,CASSEGDQSWEQYF,TGTGCCAGCAGCGAAGGGGATCAATCGTGGGAGCAGTACTTC
TRBD2,TRBV4-1,NA,15,TRBJ2-7,CASSQQTSGDYEQYF,TGCGCCAGCAGCCAACAAACTAGCGGAGATTACGAGCAGTACTTC
NA,TRBV20-1,NA,11,TRBJ2-7,CSALLGYEQYF,TGCAGTGCCCTACTGGGGTACGAGCAGTACTTC
NA,TRBV7-2,NA,15,TRBJ2-7,CASSLAPGPANEQYF,TGTGCCAGCAGCTTAGCGCCAGGGCCGGCGAACGAGCAGTACTTC
NA,TRBV6-1,NA,14,TRBJ1-2,CASRLEGPGYGYTF,TGTGCCAGCAGGCTGGAGGGGCCGGGCTATGGCTACACCTTC
TRBD1,TRBV12-3/TRBV12-4,NA,15,TRBJ2-2,CASSPWGQDTGELFF,TGTGCCAGCAGTCCCTGGGGACAGGACACCGGGGAGCTGTTTTTT
NA,TRBV5-1,NA,14,TRBJ2-5,CASSLVHTGETQYF,TGCGCCAGCAGCTTGGTACACACTGGAGAGACCCAGTACTTC
NA,TRBV28,NA,13,TRBJ1-2,CASSRDVNYGYTF,TGTGCCAGCAGCCGAGACGTAAACTATGGCTACACCTTC
TRBD1,TRBV20-1,NA,14,TRBJ2-4,CSARRDITRDSQYF,TGCAGTGCTAGGAGGGACATAACAAGGGACAGTCAGTACTTC
NA,TRBV5-8,few,15,TRBJ1-4,CASSPTSGHDEKLFF,TGTGCCAGCAGCCCGACTTCGGGCCATGATGAAAAACTGTTTTTT
TRBD1,TRBV2,few,12,TRBJ2-7,CASGGQSYEQYF,TGTGCCAGCGGGGGACAGTCCTACGAGCAGTACTTC
NA,TRBV6-1,few,14,TRBJ2-3,CASRTREDSDTQYF,TGTGCCAGCAGAACCAGGGAGGATTCAGATACGCAGTATTTT
NA,TRBV2,few,13,TRBJ2-1,CASSDRVLNEQFF,TGTGCCAGCAGTGATAGGGTCCTCAATGAGCAGTTCTTC
NA,TRBV10-3,NA,14,TRBJ2-7,CAISEGNSLREQYF,TGTGCCATCAGTGAGGGTAACTCCCTTCGGGAGCAGTACTTC
NA,TRBV15,NA,15,TRBJ2-5,CATSLERREWETQYF,TGTGCCACCAGTCTTGAAAGGAGGGAATGGGAGACCCAGTACTTC
TRBD2,TRBV7-2,NA,16,TRBJ2-7,CASSSLTSGWRNEQYF,TGTGCCAGCAGCTCCCTAACTAGCGGGTGGAGGAACGAGCAGTACTTC
NA,TRBV27,few,17,TRBJ2-4,CASSSPTETAGRNIQYF,TGTGCCAGCAGCTCCCCTACAGAGACAGCGGGCAGAAACATTCAGTACTTC
TRBD1,TRBV7-8,few,16,TRBJ2-1,CASSPDSGQGGNEQFF,TGTGCCAGCAGCCCAGACTCGGGACAGGGAGGCAATGAGCAGTTCTTC
TRBD2,TRBV5-6,NA,16,TRBJ2-3,CASSLPTSGILDTQYF,TGTGCCAGCAGCTTGCCCACTAGCGGAATTCTTGATACGCAGTATTTT
TRBD2,TRBV11-2,few,17,TRBJ2-1,CASSASGLAGLYNEQFF,TGTGCCAGCAGCGCGTCGGGACTAGCGGGCCTATACAATGAGCAGTTCTTC